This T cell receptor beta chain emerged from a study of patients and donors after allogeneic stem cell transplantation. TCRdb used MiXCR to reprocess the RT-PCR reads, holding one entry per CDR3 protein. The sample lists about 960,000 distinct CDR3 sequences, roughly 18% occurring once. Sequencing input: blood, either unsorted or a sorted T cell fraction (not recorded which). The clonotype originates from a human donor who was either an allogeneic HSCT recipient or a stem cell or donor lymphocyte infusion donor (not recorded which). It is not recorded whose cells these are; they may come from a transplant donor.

Here the CDR3 reads CASSLGRQGDGYTF. The CDR3 coding sequence is TGTGCCAGCAGCCTGGGGCGACAGGGGGATGGCTACACCTTC. The J gene is TRBJ1-2, the V gene TRBV5-5, with 9 bases fitting TRBD1. Germline V gene sequence: CDR1 SGHKS, CDR2 YYEKEE (reference sequence). The CDR3 is 14 residues long. After removal of 4 bases from V and 6 bases from J, the junction contained 7 bases not matched to a gene.